The clone carrying this T cell receptor (beta chain) was observed once. Its antigen is undetermined. The sample comes from a study of T cell repertoires in aging, cancer and after chemotherapy. Study-level results: Compared with age-matched healthy donors, untreated hematological or solid cancer patients showed higher blood TCR clonality. Loss of evenness, beyond lost richness, contributed to age-related TCR diversity decline in cancer patients.

Multiplex touch-down PCR with TRB-A/B primers amplified rearranged V-D-J TRB sequences. MiXCR, applied by TCRdb to the multiplex PCR reads, yields one record per CDR3 protein. This sample yields about 5,300 distinct CDR3 sequences, of which about 30% are seen a single time; more than 25% belongs to the top ten. Germline V gene sequence: CDR1 SGHRS, CDR2 YFSETQ. V was pared by 0 bases and J by 4 bases, with 11 bases between. The CDR3 is 15 amino acids. Amplification of TCR beta used genomic DNA extracted from peripheral blood. The genes are TRBV5-1 and TRBJ2-1; perhaps TRBD2 as D (6 bases). The origin of this receptor is a human donor with a solid tumor. Sample: blood. CDR3: CASSLDSGLYNEQFF. The CDR3 nucleotides read TGCGCCAGCAGCTTGGACAGCGGGTTGTACAATGAGCAGTTCTTC.